These 13 T cell receptor beta chains came from one sample sequenced in a study of metastatic and nonmetastatic thyroid tumors. TCRdb re-analyzed the PCR reads through MiXCR. The sample has tens of thousands of clones, about 18% seen once. No treatment of any kind had been given to any patient before thyroid surgery. The specimen sequenced was blood. Receptors were obtained from a male donor with papillary thyroid cancer or a benign thyroid nodule (not recorded which). Some clones in this sample may be carry-over from other donors' samples.

At least ten counts were recorded for this clone. This chain uses TRBV28 with TRBJ2-5; D is possibly TRBD1 or TRBD2 (6 bases each). The CDR3 is 13 amino acids. V was cut by 5 bases and J by 5 bases, with 12 bases left in between. CDR1 and CDR2 from the germline V gene are MDHEN and SYDVKM. This CDR3 reads CASSEGGWETQYF. The CDR3 coding sequence is TGTGCCAGCAGTGAGGGGGGCTGGGAGACCCAGTACTTC.

This clone was found many times. Here the CDR3 reads CSAKGTSGAYTGELFF. In DNA, the CDR3 is TGCAGTGCTAAAGGGACTAGCGGAGCTTACACCGGGGAGCTGTTTTTT. The chain couples TRBV20-1 to TRBJ2-2; 11 positions agree with TRBD2. Per germline, CDR1 DFQATT and CDR2 SNEGSKA (reference sequence). The V gene end was trimmed by 4 bases and the J gene end by 3 bases; junction bases not matched to a gene: 7. The CDR3 runs 16 residues.

The table lists this clone with many counts. This CDR3 is CASSLFETATGELFF. As DNA, the CDR3 is TGTGCCAGCAGTTTATTCGAAACAGCGACCGGGGAGCTGTTTTTT. The rearrangement uses TRBV6-2 or TRBV6-3 and TRBJ2-2; D gene uncertain. CDR1 and CDR2 (germline): MNHEY, SVGEGT. With 4 bases removed from V and 5 bases from J, the gap between germline ends came to 14 bases. The CDR3 has 15 amino acids.

This clone was observed a handful of times. This rearrangement joins TRBV7-2 to TRBJ2-7; the D gene is possibly TRBD1 (7 bases). Germline lookup yields CDR1 SGHTA and CDR2 FQGNSA. Trimming pared 1 base from V and 2 bases from J, leaving 12 bases between. CDR3 length: 15 residues. CDR3 DNA sequence: TGTGCCAGCAGCTTAGTGGCAGGGGGGACCTACGAGCAGTACTTC. Protein sequence: CASSLVAGGTYEQYF.

The chain combines TRBV5-1 with TRBJ2-1; no firm D call. CDR1 and CDR2 from the germline V gene are SGHRS and YFSETQ. V gave up 7 bases and J gave up 2 bases, with 13 bases separating them. The CDR3 sequence is 14 residues long. CDR3 in DNA: TGCGCCAGCGGCATCACCCGAGCCTACAATGAGCAGTTCTTC. It is translated as CASGITRAYNEQFF.

This clone was seen repeatedly, ten times or more. This rearrangement joins TRBV27 to TRBJ2-7, with D possibly matching TRBD2 (5 bases). Germline CDR1 is MNHEY and CDR2 is SMNVEV (reference sequence). The V end lost 0 bases, the J end lost 0 bases, and 12 bases lay between the germline ends. This CDR3 is 16 amino acids long. This chain's CDR3 is CASSLSGSLGSYEQYF. In nucleotides, the CDR3 is TGTGCCAGCAGTTTATCGGGGAGCCTGGGCTCCTACGAGCAGTACTTC.

This clone was detected ten times or more. The V call is TRBV6-4, the J call TRBJ2-1, with TRBD2 matching over 13 bases. V gave up 3 bases and J gave up 3 bases; unmatched junction bases: 2. Per the germline V gene, CDR1 is MRHNA and CDR2 is SNTAGT. CDR3 length: 16 amino acids. This chain's CDR3 is CASSEGTSGDYNEQFF. CDR3 nucleotides: TGTGCCAGCAGTGAGGGGACTAGCGGGGACTACAATGAGCAGTTCTTC.

This clone has a count of ten or more. The J gene is TRBJ2-1, the V gene TRBV6-4; maybe TRBD1 (6 bases). This CDR3 region has 16 residues. Germline V lookup: CDR1 MRHNA, CDR2 SNTAGT. The germline V and J ends were trimmed by 2 bases and 5 bases, with 16 bases remaining between them. The CDR3 region is CASSDTPGQSHNEQFF. The CDR3 DNA sequence: TGTGCCAGCAGTGACACACCGGGACAAAGCCACAATGAGCAGTTCTTC.

The chain couples TRBV14 to TRBJ2-1; 7 positions agree with TRBD1. This CDR3 contains 15 residues. Trimming removed 2 bases from V and 5 bases from J; junction bases left unmatched: 6. Per germline, CDR1 SGHDN and CDR2 FVKESK. The CDR3 sequence is CASSQPWTGNNEQFF. CDR3 nucleotide sequence: TGTGCCAGCAGCCAACCCTGGACAGGTAACAATGAGCAGTTCTTC.

With respect to this clone: A much larger clone differs from this one at a single base, so this may be a read error. The rearrangement joins TRBV5-1 to TRBJ2-5, with 8 bases lining up with TRBD2. The CDR3 sequence is 13 residues long. V gave up 4 bases and J gave up 5 bases; unmatched junction bases: 4. Germline-derived CDR1 and CDR2 are SGHRS and YFSETQ. CDR3: CASSNGGVETQYF. CDR3 DNA sequence: TGCGCCAGCAGCAACGGGGGGGTTGAGACCCAGTACTTC.

This clone was seen ten or more times. V gene TRBV20-1 combines with J gene TRBJ2-2; possible D gene TRBD2, 6 bases. The CDR3 spans 13 residues. The ends were cut back, 0 bases at V and 6 bases at J, with 8 bases in the middle. Germline values: CDR1 DFQATT, CDR2 SNEGSKA (reference sequence). CDR3 sequence (DNA): TGCAGTGCTAGAGATCTAGCGTCCGGGGAGCTGTTTTTT. Its protein is CSARDLASGELFF.

This clone was seen repeatedly, ten times or more. The V and J genes are TRBV12-3 or TRBV12-4 and TRBJ1-5; possible D gene TRBD1, 6 bases. The CDR3 loop spans 14 amino acids. Deletions cut 3 bases from V and 4 bases from J, with 10 bases between. The CDR3 nucleotides are TGTGCCAGCAGTTTGGCAGGGGCAAATCAGCCCCAGCATTTT. It translates to CASSLAGANQPQHF.

Of note for this clone: At one end the junction does not follow the germline gene, possibly because of a read error. This chain joins TRBV9 and TRBJ2-5; D not certain. Germline lookup yields CDR1 SGDLS and CDR2 YYNGEE. The CDR3 loop spans 15 amino acids. The CDR3 is CAISVSPARKETQYF. For the CDR3, the DNA is TGTGCCATCAGCGTATCTCCCGCGAGAAAAGAGACCCAGTACTTC. Full variable domain (missing parts from reference TRBV9 and TRBJ2-5): DSGVTQTPKHLITATGQRVTLRCSPRSGDLSVYWYQQSLDQGLQFLIQYYNGEERAKGNILERFSAQQFPDLHSELNLSSLELGDSALYFCAISVSPARKETQYFGPGTRLLVL.